The TCR beta chain described here comes from a study of T cell changes during pregnancy in multiple sclerosis. This CDR3 is 13 amino acids long. The germline CDR1 and CDR2 sequences are SNHLY and FYNNEI. Trimming took 6 bases from V and 3 from J, leaving 11 bases between them. The repertoire was sequenced with immunoSEQ multiplex PCR; TCRdb's copy has only in-frame clones and lacks some. This table holds about 57,000 clones, roughly 94% found once. The input for sequencing was CD4+ T cells from peripheral blood mononuclear cells, taken in the second trimester of pregnancy. V usage is TRBV2 and J usage is TRBJ2-5; D is possibly TRBD2 (5 bases). This receptor was taken from a female donor with multiple sclerosis, enrolled in a pregnancy study. The CDR3 here is CASREDPKETQYF. CDR3 in DNA: TGTGCCAGCAGGGAGGATCCCAAAGAGACCCAGTACTTC.